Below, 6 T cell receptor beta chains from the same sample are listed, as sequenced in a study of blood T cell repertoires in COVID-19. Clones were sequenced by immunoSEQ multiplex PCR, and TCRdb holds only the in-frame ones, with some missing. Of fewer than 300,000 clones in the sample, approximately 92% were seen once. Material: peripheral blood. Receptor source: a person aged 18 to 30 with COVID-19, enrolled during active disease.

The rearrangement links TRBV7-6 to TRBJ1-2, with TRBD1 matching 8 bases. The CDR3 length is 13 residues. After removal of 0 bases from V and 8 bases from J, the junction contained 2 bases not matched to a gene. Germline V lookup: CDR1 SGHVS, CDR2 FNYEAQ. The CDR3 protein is CASSLAPGGGYTF. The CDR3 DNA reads TGTGCCAGCAGCTTAGCACCAGGGGGCGGCTACACCTTC.

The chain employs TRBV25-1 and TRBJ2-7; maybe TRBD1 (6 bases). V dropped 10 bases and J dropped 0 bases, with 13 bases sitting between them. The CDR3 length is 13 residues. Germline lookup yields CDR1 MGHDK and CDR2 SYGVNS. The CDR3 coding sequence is TGTGCCACCTCCGGGACACTCTCCTACGAGCAGTACTTC. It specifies CATSGTLSYEQYF.

CDR3 loop: CASSRSTDTQYF. The CDR3 DNA reads TGTGCCAGCAGCCGTAGCACAGATACGCAGTATTTT. The chain combines TRBV27 with TRBJ2-3, with unresolved D. V shed 6 bases and J shed 0 bases, with 4 bases lying between them. Germline V gives CDR1 MNHEY, CDR2 SMNVEV (reference sequence). This CDR3 is built from 12 residues.

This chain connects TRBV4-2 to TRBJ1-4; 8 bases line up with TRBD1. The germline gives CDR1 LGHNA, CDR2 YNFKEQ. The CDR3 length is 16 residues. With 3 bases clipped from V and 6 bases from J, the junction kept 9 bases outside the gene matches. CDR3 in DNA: TGTGCCAGCAGCCAGGGAACGACAGGGGAGTATGAAAAACTGTTTTTT. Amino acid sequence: CASSQGTTGEYEKLFF.

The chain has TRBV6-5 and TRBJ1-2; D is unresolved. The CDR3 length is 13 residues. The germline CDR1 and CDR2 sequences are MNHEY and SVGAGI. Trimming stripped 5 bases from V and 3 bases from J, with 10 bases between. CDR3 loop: CASSTQEYYGYTF. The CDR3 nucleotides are TGTGCCAGCAGTACTCAAGAGTACTATGGCTACACCTTC.

CDR3 protein: CASSELSRAEETQYF. The CDR3 nucleotides read TGTGCCAGCAGTGAACTCTCTAGAGCAGAAGAGACCCAGTACTTC. The chain is built from TRBV25-1 and TRBJ2-5; D unresolved. The germline V gene encodes CDR1 MGHDK and CDR2 SYGVNS. Trimming took 2 bases from V and 3 from J, leaving 13 bases between them. The CDR3 loop spans 15 amino acids. Looking up the rest from reference TRBV25-1 and TRBJ2-5 gives the full variable domain: EADIYQTPRYLVIGTGKKITLECSQTMGHDKMYWYQQDPGMELHLIHYSYGVNSTEKGDLSSESTVSRIRTEHFPLTLESARPSHTSQYLCASSELSRAEETQYFGPGTRLLVL.